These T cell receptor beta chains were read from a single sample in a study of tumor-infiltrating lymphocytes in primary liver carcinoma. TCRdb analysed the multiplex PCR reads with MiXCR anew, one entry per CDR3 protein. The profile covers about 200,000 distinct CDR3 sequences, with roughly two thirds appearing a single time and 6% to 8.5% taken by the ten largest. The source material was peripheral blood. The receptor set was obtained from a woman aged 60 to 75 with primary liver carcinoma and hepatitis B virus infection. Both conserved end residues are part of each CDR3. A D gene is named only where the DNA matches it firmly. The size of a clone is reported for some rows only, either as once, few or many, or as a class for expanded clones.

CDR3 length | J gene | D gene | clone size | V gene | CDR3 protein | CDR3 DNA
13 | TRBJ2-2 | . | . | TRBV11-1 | CAGSLWDTGELFF | TGTGCCGGCAGCCTTTGGGACACCGGGGAGCTGTTTTTT
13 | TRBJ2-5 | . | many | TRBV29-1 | CSVDEGTGETQYF | TGCAGCGTTGACGAGGGGACGGGTGAGACCCAGTACTTC
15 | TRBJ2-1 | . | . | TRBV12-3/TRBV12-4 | CASRHQGSSYNEQFF | TGTGCCAGCAGACACCAGGGGAGCTCCTACAATGAGCAGTTCTTC
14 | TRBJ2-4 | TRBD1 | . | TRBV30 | CAWSTPDRGNTQYF | TGTGCCTGGAGTACGCCGGACAGGGGAAACACTCAGTACTTC
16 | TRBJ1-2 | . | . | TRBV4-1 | CASNQDIGELGYGYTF | TGCGCCAGCAACCAAGATATTGGCGAGTTGGGGTATGGCTATACCTTC
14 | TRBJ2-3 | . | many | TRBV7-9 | CASSFSGSTDTQYF | TGTGCCAGCAGCTTCTCGGGAAGCACAGATACGCAGTATTTT
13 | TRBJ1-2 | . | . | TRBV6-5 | CASSYAQNYGYTF | TGTGCCAGCAGTTACGCGCAAAACTATGGCTACACCTTC
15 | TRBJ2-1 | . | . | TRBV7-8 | CASSPGSPRSNEQFF | TGTGCCAGCAGCCCGGGTTCCCCCAGATCCAATGAGCAGTTCTTC
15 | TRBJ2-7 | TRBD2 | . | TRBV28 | CASSSREGRNYEQDF | TGTGCCAGCAGTTCGCGGGAGGGCCGTAACTACGAGCAGGACTTC
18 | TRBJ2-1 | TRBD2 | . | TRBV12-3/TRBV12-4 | CASSMEREGRRSYNEQFF | TGTGCTAGCAGTATGGAGCGGGAGGGCCGCCGATCCTACAATGAGCAGTTCTTC
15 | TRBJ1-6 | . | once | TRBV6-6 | CASSYGLGSGSPLHF | TGTGCCAGCAGTTACGGCCTAGGATCTGGTTCACCCCTCCACTTT
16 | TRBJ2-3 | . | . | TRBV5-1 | CATPSLGNGSTDTQYF | TGCGCCACCCCTAGCCTGGGCAACGGAAGCACAGATACGCAGTATTTT
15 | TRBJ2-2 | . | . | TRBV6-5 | CVSSMGSISTREPFF | TGTGTCAGCAGTATGGGTAGCATCTCTACCAGGGAGCCGTTTTTT
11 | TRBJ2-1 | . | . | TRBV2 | CASSGYNEQFF | TGTGCCAGCAGTGGGTACAATGAGCAGTTCTTC
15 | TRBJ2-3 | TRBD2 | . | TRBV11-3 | CVSSPLAGGTDTQYF | TGTGTTAGCAGCCCCCTGGCGGGAGGAACAGATACGCAGTATTTT
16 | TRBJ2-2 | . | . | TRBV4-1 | CASSQEGGGGVGELFF | TGCGCCAGCAGCCAAGAGGGGGGCGGGGGAGTCGGGGAGCTGTTTTTT
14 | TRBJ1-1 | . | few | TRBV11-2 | CASSPRSGVGGAFF | TGTGCCAGTAGCCCCCGTAGTGGGGTGGGTGGAGCTTTCTTT
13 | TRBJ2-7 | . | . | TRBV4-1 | CASSLVRRGEQYF | TGCGCCAGCAGCCTAGTTCGGAGGGGGGAGCAGTACTTC
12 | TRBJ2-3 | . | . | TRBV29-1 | CIVALGADTLYF | .
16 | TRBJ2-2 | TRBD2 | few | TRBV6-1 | CASSDALAGGTGELFF | TGTGCCAGCAGTGATGCACTAGCGGGAGGGACCGGGGAGCTGTTTTTT
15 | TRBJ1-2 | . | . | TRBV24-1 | CATSDSQGIGYGYTF | TGTGCCACCAGTGATTCACAGGGTATAGGCTATGGCTACACCTTC
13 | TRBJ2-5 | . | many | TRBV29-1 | CSVVTGVVETQYF | TGCAGCGTTGTAACTGGGGTTGTGGAGACCCAGTACTTC
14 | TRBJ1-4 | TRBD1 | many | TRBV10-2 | CASSRQGRSEKLFF | TGCGCCAGCAGCCGACAGGGCAGGAGTGAAAAACTGTTTTTT
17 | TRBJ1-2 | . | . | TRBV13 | CASSRGTAFGENYGYTF | TGTGCCAGCAGTCGGGGCACGGCATTCGGGGAGAACTATGGCTACACCTTC
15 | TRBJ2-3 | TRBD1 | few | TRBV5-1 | CASSLDRASTDTQYF | TGCGCCAGCAGCCTGGACAGGGCGAGCACAGATACGCAGTATTTT
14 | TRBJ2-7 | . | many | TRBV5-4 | CASSYASSSYEQYF | TGTGCCAGCAGCTATGCCAGCAGCTCCTACGAGCAGTACTTC
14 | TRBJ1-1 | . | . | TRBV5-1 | CASSLEGRNTEAFF | TGCGCCAGCAGCTTGGAAGGGCGGAACACTGAAGCTTTCTTT
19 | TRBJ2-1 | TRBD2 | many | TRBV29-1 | CSVDGRGAAESRSYNEQFF | TGCAGCGTTGATGGGAGGGGAGCAGCGGAGTCCCGCTCCTACAATGAGCAGTTCTTC
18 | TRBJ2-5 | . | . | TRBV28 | CASSFTKWVQDDGETQYF | TGTGCCAGCAGTTTCACGAAATGGGTCCAGGATGACGGGGAGACCCAGTACTTC
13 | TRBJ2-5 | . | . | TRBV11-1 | CASSSAEQETQYF | TGTGCCAGCAGCTCGGCAGAACAGGAGACCCAGTACTTC
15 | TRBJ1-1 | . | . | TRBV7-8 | CASSLAMGKVAEAFF | TGTGCCAGCAGCTTAGCGATGGGCAAGGTGGCTGAAGCTTTCTTT
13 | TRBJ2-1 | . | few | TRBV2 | CASSLLRLNEQFF | TGTGCCAGCAGTCTTCTCCGTTTGAATGAGCAGTTCTTC
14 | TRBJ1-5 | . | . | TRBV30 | CAWSVGGSNQPQHF | TGTGCCTGGAGTGTGGGGGGGAGCAATCAGCCCCAGCATTTT
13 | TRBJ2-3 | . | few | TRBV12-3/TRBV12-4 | CASRSSSTDTQYF | TGTGCCAGCAGGTCGTCTAGCACAGATACGCAGTATTTT
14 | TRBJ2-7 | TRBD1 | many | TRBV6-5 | CASSPRQGGYEQYF | TGTGCCAGCAGTCCTCGACAGGGGGGATACGAGCAGTACTTC
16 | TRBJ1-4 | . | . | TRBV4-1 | CTSSQGPILTNEKLFF | TGCACCAGCAGCCAAGGGCCGATTCTAACTAATGAAAAACTGTTTTTT
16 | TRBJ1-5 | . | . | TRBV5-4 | CASRRTSGTSTDTQHF | TGTGCCAGCAGGCGGACTAGCGGGACTAGCACAGATACGCAGCATTTT
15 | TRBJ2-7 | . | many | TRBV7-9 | CASSLDGSHSYEQYF | TGTGCCAGCAGCTTAGATGGCTCCCATTCCTACGAGCAGTACTTC
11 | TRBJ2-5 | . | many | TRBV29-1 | CSVLPLGDQYF | TGCAGCGTCCTGCCCCTGGGGGACCAGTACTTC
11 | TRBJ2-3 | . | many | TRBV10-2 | CASSESGTQYF | TGCGCCAGCAGTGAAAGCGGTACGCAGTATTTT
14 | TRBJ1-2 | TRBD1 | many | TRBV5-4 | CASSPFDRVAGYTF | TGTGCCAGCAGCCCCTTCGACAGGGTGGCTGGCTACACCTTC
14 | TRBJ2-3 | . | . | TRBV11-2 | CANSLGLPTDAQYF | TGTGCCAACAGCCTGGGGCTCCCCACAGATGCGCAGTATTTT
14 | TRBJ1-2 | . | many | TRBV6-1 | CASRFGSTNYGYTF | TGTGCCAGCAGATTTGGCAGCACTAACTATGGCTACACCTTC
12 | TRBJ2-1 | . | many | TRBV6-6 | CATRGSYNEQFF | TGTGCCACCAGGGGATCCTACAATGAGCAGTTCTTC
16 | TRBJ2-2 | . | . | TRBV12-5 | CASGLVKGGYTGELFF | TGTGCTAGTGGTTTGGTAAAGGGGGGTTACACCGGGGAGCTGTTTTTT
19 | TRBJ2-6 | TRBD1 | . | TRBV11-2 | CASSLGDRPVNSGTNVLTF | TGTGCCAGTAGCTTAGGGGACAGGCCCGTTAACTCTGGGACCAACGTCCTGACTTTC
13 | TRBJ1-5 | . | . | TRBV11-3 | CANSLSRDQPQHF | TGTGCCAACAGCTTAAGCAGGGATCAGCCCCAGCATTTT
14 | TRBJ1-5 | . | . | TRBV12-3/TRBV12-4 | CTSSRQISHQPQHF | TGTACCAGCAGTAGACAGATAAGCCATCAGCCCCAGCATTTT
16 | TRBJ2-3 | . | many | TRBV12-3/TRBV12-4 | CASSPGLDLMGDTQYF | TGTGCCAGCAGCCCGGGACTTGACCTTATGGGAGATACGCAGTATTTT
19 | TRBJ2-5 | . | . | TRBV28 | CASLLYFTESGHKKETQYF | TGTGCCAGCTTGCTATACTTCACCGAATCGGGACACAAGAAAGAGACCCAGTACTTC